A single sample gave rise to the 31 T cell receptor beta chains below, sequenced in a study of PD-1 blockade in classical Hodgkin lymphoma. The method was immunoSEQ multiplex PCR; TCRdb's version includes in-frame clones alone and lacks a portion of them. The data contain 35,000 or so clones, over 60% of them seen just once; the ten biggest clones take up around 17%. Relapse after autologous stem cell transplantation occurred in every patient, and brentuximab vedotin exposure varied. Sequencing used peripheral blood mononuclear cells (PBMCs), obtained before the second cycle of nivolumab. Receptors were obtained from a human donor with classical Hodgkin lymphoma.

This chain links TRBV27 with TRBJ2-3, with D perhaps TRBD1 (6 bases). Trimming left V 4 bases short and J 3 bases short, with 11 bases between. CDR3 length: 14 amino acids. Germline CDR1 is MNHEY and CDR2 is SMNVEV (reference sequence). The CDR3 loop is CASSWNRETDTQYF. The CDR3 DNA is TGTGCCAGCAGTTGGAACAGGGAGACAGATACGCAGTATTTT.

J is TRBJ1-4 and V is TRBV23-1, with D tentatively TRBD1 (5 bases). TRBV23-1 is flagged as an ORF with uncertain function. CDR3 length: 14 amino acids. Trimming took 3 bases from V and 8 from J, leaving 13 bases between them. The CDR3 DNA reads TGCGCCAGCAGTCAGAGGGGTGCGATAGAAAAACTGTTTTTT. It translates to CASSQRGAIEKLFF.

This clone was observed a single time. The rearrangement joins TRBV29-1 to TRBJ2-1, with D hard to call. The V and J ends lost 1 base and 9 bases respectively, with 10 bases between them. Germline-derived CDR1 and CDR2 are SQVTM and ANQGSEA. The CDR3 has 12 amino acids. In DNA, the CDR3 is TGCAGCGTTGAAGGACTCGGAGCTGAGCAGTTCTTC. Residues: CSVEGLGAEQFF.

This chain connects TRBV29-1 to TRBJ2-3; possibly TRBD2 for D (7 bases). The CDR3 has 15 amino acids. Germline V gene sequence: CDR1 SQVTM, CDR2 ANQGSEA. Trimming removed 7 bases at V and 2 bases at J, with 19 bases between. Here the CDR3 reads CSGQGGDLPTDTQYF. CDR3 coding DNA: TGCAGCGGACAAGGGGGGGACTTACCCACAGATACGCAGTATTTT.

This clone has at least ten counts. The CDR3 DNA follows: TGTGCCAGTAGTGCCGGGACTAGCGGGGGTGAGACCCAGTACTTC. Its protein is CASSAGTSGGETQYF. V is TRBV19 and J is TRBJ2-5, with 14 positions matching TRBD2. Germline V gene sequence: CDR1 LNHDA, CDR2 SQIVND (reference sequence). With V trimmed by 5 bases and J by 5 bases, 4 bases remained unmatched. The CDR3 runs 15 residues. The whole variable domain, filled in from reference TRBV19 and TRBJ2-5, reads DGGITQSPKYLFRKEGQNVTLSCEQNLNHDAMYWYRQDPGQGLRLIYYSQIVNDFQKGDIAEGYSVSREKKESFPLTVTSAQKNPTAFYLCASSAGTSGGETQYFGPGTRLLVL.

This chain connects TRBV18 to TRBJ1-2, with D tentatively TRBD1 (6 bases). This CDR3 contains 12 residues. Trimming removed 3 bases at V and 8 bases at J, with 10 bases between. CDR1 and CDR2 from the germline V gene are KGHSH and LQKENI. The CDR3 bases are TGTGCCAGCTCACCGTCAGGGGACGGCTACACCTTC. It yields the protein CASSPSGDGYTF.

CDR3 nucleotide sequence: TGCGCCAGCAGTGAGGTGGGAAGGGGAAGGACCGGGGAGCTGTTTTTT. It specifies CASSEVGRGRTGELFF. This chain joins TRBV10-1 and TRBJ2-2; D may be TRBD1 (5 bases). V was trimmed by 2 bases and J by 5 bases, leaving 15 bases between them. Germline CDR1 and CDR2: WNHNN and SYGVQD (reference sequence). The length of the CDR3 is 16 residues.

This clone has only one observation. In nucleotides, the CDR3 is TGTGCCAGCAGCATCAAGTGGACCCCGGGACTAGCAGGAGATACGCAGTATTTT. This encodes CASSIKWTPGLAGDTQYF. The chain is built from TRBV4-2 and TRBJ2-3; 9 nucleotides agree with TRBD2. From germline, CDR1 is LGHNA and CDR2 YNFKEQ. J lost 5 bases, V lost 5 bases, and 17 bases had no gene match. CDR3 size: 18 residues.

The gene calls are TRBV4-1 and TRBJ2-7, with 10 bases lining up with TRBD1. Germline CDR1 reads MGHRA; CDR2 reads YSYEKL. Trimming cost V 0 bases and J 3 bases; bases outside gene matches: 5. The CDR3 totals 16 residues. CDR3 in amino acids: CASSQDTRTGGYEQYF. CDR3 nucleotide sequence: TGCGCCAGCAGCCAAGATACCAGGACAGGGGGCTACGAGCAGTACTTC.

This clone was found once. The J gene is TRBJ2-7, the V gene TRBV27, with no clear D. This CDR3 is built from 13 residues. V lost 2 bases and J lost 3, with 8 bases in between. CDR1 MNHEY and CDR2 SMNVEV come from the germline V gene (reference sequence). In DNA form, the CDR3 reads TGTGCCAGCAGTTTAATACCGCTCTACGAGCAGTACTTC. Its translation: CASSLIPLYEQYF.

V and J are TRBV7-8 and TRBJ2-7, with D possibly matching TRBD1 (6 bases). The CDR3 is made up of 15 amino acids. CDR1 is SGHVS and CDR2 is FQNEAQ in the germline V gene. Deletions cut 1 base from V and 0 bases from J, with 10 bases between. In DNA, the CDR3 is TGTGCCAGCAGCTTAGTGACAGGTCCCTCCTACGAGCAGTACTTC. Translated, it gives CASSLVTGPSYEQYF.

The J gene is TRBJ2-7, the V gene TRBV15; TRBD1 is a possible D gene (5 bases). The germline CDR1 and CDR2 sequences are LNHNV and YYDKDF (reference sequence). V lost 0 bases, J lost 5 bases, and 11 bases lay in between. There are 14 residues in the CDR3. The CDR3, as DNA: TGTGCCACCAGCAGAGACAGGGCCGTGGACGAGCAGTACTTC. It is translated as CATSRDRAVDEQYF. Complete variable domain (other parts from reference TRBV15 and TRBJ2-7): DAMVIQNPRYQVTQFGKPVTLSCSQTLNHNVMYWYQQKSSQAPKLLFHYYDKDFNNEADTPDNFQSRRPNTSFCFLDIRSPGLGDTAMYLCATSRDRAVDEQYFGPGTRLTVT.

This chain connects TRBV5-1 to TRBJ2-3, with 9 bases identical to TRBD2. Germline CDR1 and CDR2: SGHRS and YFSETQ. Losses at the gene ends were 2 bases for V and 5 bases for J; bases not matched to a gene: 12. The CDR3 covers 17 residues. In DNA, the CDR3 is TGCGCCAGCAGCTTACGTAGCGGGGGTTTCCCCGGAGATACGCAGTATTTT. Translating gives CASSLRSGGFPGDTQYF.

J is TRBJ2-1 and V is TRBV6-5, with 10 bases matching TRBD2. CDR3 length: 16 amino acids. Trimming cost V 4 bases and J 0 bases; bases outside gene matches: 3. The germline V gene encodes CDR1 MNHEY and CDR2 SVGAGI. The CDR3 nucleotides read TGTGCCAGCAGTTCGGGACTAGCGAGCTCCTACAATGAGCAGTTCTTC. Its protein is CASSSGLASSYNEQFF.

About this clone: The germline gene is not matched at one end of the junction; a read error may be the cause. The chain is built from TRBV29-1 and TRBJ1-2; D may be TRBD1 (5 bases). Germline lookup yields CDR1 SQVTM and CDR2 ANQGSEA. The CDR3 has 12 residues. The CDR3 spells CSVRLPGRRDGF. The CDR3 region has the DNA TGCAGCGTCCGTCTTCCGGGACGGAGAGATGGCTTC.

This sequence joins TRBV13 and TRBJ1-1, with 7 bases aligning to TRBD1. The trim removed 5 bases at V and 4 bases at J, leaving 4 bases unmatched. Germline V gives CDR1 PRHDT, CDR2 FYEKMQ (reference sequence). This CDR3 region has 13 residues. As DNA, the CDR3 is TGTGCCAGCAGCCAGGGGACAGTCACTGAAGCTTTCTTT. This gives the protein CASSQGTVTEAFF.

The chain employs TRBV29-1 and TRBJ2-2, with D perhaps TRBD1 (5 bases). The ends were cut back, 4 bases at V and 3 bases at J, with 12 bases in the middle. The CDR3 loop spans 14 amino acids. Looked up from germline, CDR1 is SQVTM and CDR2 is ANQGSEA. Here the CDR3 DNA reads TGCAGCGTTGCCGTGCAGGGTTACACCGGGGAGCTGTTTTTT. Translation gives CSVAVQGYTGELFF.

The chain links TRBV27 to TRBJ1-6, with a possible D match to TRBD1 (6 bases). CDR1 and CDR2 (germline): MNHEY, SMNVEV (reference sequence). This CDR3 spans 13 amino acids. The ends were cut back, 4 bases at V and 10 bases at J, with 11 bases in the middle. CDR3 sequence (DNA): TGTGCCAGCAGTTACTCACAGGGCTCACCCCTCCACTTT. It translates to CASSYSQGSPLHF.

The V call is TRBV10-3, the J call TRBJ2-7; tentative D call: TRBD2 (6 bases). From germline, CDR1 is ENHRY and CDR2 SYGVKD. The CDR3 runs to 13 residues. Trimming shortened V by 8 bases and J by 0 bases, and 11 bases separated the two germline ends. This CDR3 is CAIRASDSYEQYF. The CDR3 DNA sequence: TGTGCCATCCGGGCTAGCGACTCCTACGAGCAGTACTTC.

This chain joins TRBV27 and TRBJ1-1; D gene ambiguous. Trimming stripped 3 bases from V and 1 base from J, with 6 bases between. Per the germline V gene, CDR1 is MNHEY and CDR2 is SMNVEV (reference sequence). This CDR3 is built from 13 residues. CDR3 protein: CASSFSRNTEAFF. The CDR3 bases are TGTGCCAGCAGTTTTTCCAGGAACACTGAAGCTTTCTTT.

This chain connects TRBV30 to TRBJ1-1; D is possibly TRBD1 (5 bases). CDR3 length: 14 amino acids. Germline V gene sequence: CDR1 GTSNPN, CDR2 SVGIG (reference sequence). V was cut by 8 bases and J by 1 base, with 17 bases left in between. The CDR3 DNA reads as TGTGCCGGACTCCGGGACTTACCGAACACTGAAGCTTTCTTT. Its protein is CAGLRDLPNTEAFF.

This clone was recorded a few times. The gene calls are TRBV11-3 and TRBJ2-5, with D maybe TRBD2 (5 bases). This CDR3 region has 13 residues. Germline values: CDR1 SGHNT, CDR2 YENEEA. V was clipped by 5 bases and J by 2 bases, with 9 bases between them. The DNA for the CDR3 is TGTGCCAGCAGCGTTGGACTTCAAGAGACCCAGTACTTC. As protein: CASSVGLQETQYF.

The chain uses TRBV5-1 and TRBJ2-6; D not resolved. Germline-derived CDR1 and CDR2 are SGHRS and YFSETQ. The CDR3 extends over 13 amino acids. The germline V and J ends were trimmed by 6 bases and 3 bases, with 7 bases remaining between them. The CDR3 is CASKQIGANVLTF. CDR3 nucleotide sequence: TGCGCCAGCAAACAAATTGGGGCCAACGTCCTGACTTTC.

The V call is TRBV25-1, the J call TRBJ1-4; 9 bases line up with TRBD1. This CDR3 is 14 amino acids long. The V gene's germline CDR1 is MGHDK and CDR2 SYGVNS. The trim removed 8 bases at V and 8 bases at J, leaving 9 bases unmatched. This chain's CDR3 is CASGGQGIGEKLFF. CDR3 coding DNA: TGTGCCAGCGGGGGACAGGGTATCGGGGAAAAACTGTTTTTT.

The V and J genes are TRBV5-1 and TRBJ1-1, with TRBD1 identical over 9 bases. The CDR3 spans 17 residues. Germline V CDR1 and CDR2: SGHRS, YFSETQ. V shed 2 bases, J shed 1 base, and the junction held 9 bases outside the gene matches. The DNA for the CDR3 is TGCGCCAGCAGCTTTGCGGACAGGGGTTGGGAGAACACTGAAGCTTTCTTT. Translation: CASSFADRGWENTEAFF.

This clone was seen only once. The chain has TRBV7-2 and TRBJ1-1; D is ambiguous. The CDR3 runs to 14 residues. CDR1 is SGHTA, CDR2 FQGNSA, per germline. With 1 base removed from V and 6 bases from J, the gap between germline ends came to 12 bases. DNA for the CDR3: TGTGCCAGCAGCTTAGATGGTGACTGGTCTGAAGCTTTCTTT. Translating gives CASSLDGDWSEAFF. The full variable domain, in which reference TRBV7-2 and TRBJ1-1 provide the parts outside the CDR3, is GAGVSQSPSNKVTEKGKDVELRCDPISGHTALYWYRQSLGQGLEFLIYFQGNSAPDKSGLPSDRFSAERTGGSVSTLTIQRTQQEDSAVYLCASSLDGDWSEAFFGQGTRLTVV.

The genes are TRBV19 and TRBJ2-2; tentatively, D is TRBD1 or TRBD2 (5 bases each). The V end lost 8 bases, the J end lost 2 bases, and 12 bases lay between the germline ends. This CDR3 region has 14 residues. CDR1 is LNHDA and CDR2 is SQIVND in the germline V gene (reference sequence). CDR3 coding DNA: TGTGCCAGTGTTCGGGACCTCAACACCGGGGAGCTGTTTTTT. Its translation is CASVRDLNTGELFF.

J is TRBJ1-4 and V is TRBV18, with unresolved D. Deletions cut 2 bases from V and 0 bases from J, with 4 bases between. Germline CDR1 reads KGHSH; CDR2 reads LQKENI. The CDR3 spans 14 residues. The CDR3 protein is CASSPGATNEKLFF. CDR3 bases: TGTGCCAGCTCACCAGGCGCAACTAATGAAAAACTGTTTTTT.

The rearrangement links TRBV21-1 to TRBJ2-1; the D call in the table, TRBD2, was not verified against the DNA. TRBV21-1 is shown as a pseudogene. This CDR3 region has 13 residues. The CDR3 DNA reads TGTGCCAGCACCTACGGGACTCCAAAGGGACAGTTCTTC. Amino acids: CASTYGTPKGQFF.

The chain links TRBV30 to TRBJ2-7; TRBD2 matches at 7 bases. Losses at the gene ends were 4 bases for V and 4 bases for J; bases not matched to a gene: 13. CDR3 length equals 15 residues. From germline, CDR1 is GTSNPN and CDR2 SVGIG (reference sequence). CDR3 sequence: CAWNPGGAGAYEQYF. The CDR3, as DNA: TGTGCCTGGAATCCGGGGGGAGCCGGAGCATACGAGCAGTACTTC. Full variable domain (missing parts from reference TRBV30 and TRBJ2-7): SQTIHQWPATLVQPVGSPLSLECTVEGTSNPNLYWYRQAAGRGLQLLFYSVGIGQISSEVPQNLSASRPQDRQFILSSKKLLLSDSGFYLCAWNPGGAGAYEQYFGPGTRLTVT.

The chain combines TRBV7-7 with TRBJ2-5; D possibly uses TRBD1 or TRBD2 (5 bases each). Germline V gene sequence: CDR1 SSHAT, CDR2 FNYEAQ (reference sequence). The CDR3 runs 15 residues. Between the trimmed V and J ends, which lost 0 bases and 5 bases, there was a span of 13 bases. The CDR3 coding sequence is TGTGCCAGCAGCTTAGCGCCAGGGCAGCGGGAGACCCAGTACTTC. Encoded protein: CASSLAPGQRETQYF.